One and the same sample provided the 8 T cell receptor beta chains below, sequenced in a study of blood T cell repertoires in COVID-19. Measured with immunoSEQ multiplex PCR; TCRdb has only the in-frame clones, and not every one. In the table there are about 320,000 clones, more than 70% of which are singletons. The sequenced sample consisted of peripheral blood. The receptors here all came from a woman aged 25 to 39 with COVID-19, enrolled during active disease.

The rearrangement links TRBV5-4 to TRBJ1-2; D gene ambiguous. Germline loops: CDR1 SGHNT, CDR2 YYREEE (reference sequence). CDR3 size: 14 residues. The germline V and J ends were trimmed by 5 bases and 5 bases, with 16 bases remaining between them. The CDR3 spells CASSGDPGEYGYTF. The DNA for the CDR3 is TGTGCCAGCAGTGGGGATCCTGGGGAGTATGGCTACACCTTC.

The gene calls are TRBV27 and TRBJ1-5; possibly TRBD1 for D (5 bases). CDR3 length: 14 amino acids. The germline V gene has CDR1 MNHEY and CDR2 SMNVEV (reference sequence). The V gene lost 6 bases and the J gene lost 5 bases, with 14 bases spanning the gap. CDR3 bases: TGTGCCAGCAGCTATCAGGGAAACCATCAGCCCCAGCATTTT. Protein sequence: CASSYQGNHQPQHF.

The chain combines TRBV2 with TRBJ2-2, with D possibly being TRBD2 (5 bases). The V gene lost 5 bases and the J gene lost 1 base, with 14 bases spanning the gap. Per the germline V gene, CDR1 is SNHLY and CDR2 is FYNNEI. This CDR3 is 16 amino acids long. CDR3 sequence: CASSKQRPLNTGELFF. The CDR3 DNA is TGTGCCAGCAGTAAACAGCGGCCGCTGAACACCGGGGAGCTGTTTTTT.

The V gene is TRBV28, the J gene TRBJ1-2; TRBD1 matches 7 bases. The CDR3 covers 15 residues. Germline V gives CDR1 MDHEN, CDR2 SYDVKM. J gave up 4 bases and V 3 bases, and 8 bases lay outside the gene matches. The CDR3 protein is CASSLRGQALYGYTF. The CDR3 nucleotides are TGTGCCAGCAGTTTGAGAGGACAGGCGCTCTATGGCTACACCTTC.

V usage is TRBV7-8 and J usage is TRBJ1-2; TRBD1 is a possible D gene (5 bases). The CDR3 extends over 15 amino acids. Trimming cost V 5 bases and J 0 bases, with 13 bases left between them. Per the germline V gene, CDR1 is SGHVS and CDR2 is FQNEAQ. CDR3 sequence reads: CASSPRTRPNYGYTF. The CDR3, as DNA: TGTGCCAGCAGCCCAAGGACAAGGCCTAACTATGGCTACACCTTC.

This chain links TRBV10-3 with TRBJ1-2; no definite D call. The CDR3 is 15 amino acids. V was shortened by 0 bases and J by 5 bases, with 13 bases between the two germline ends. Germline-derived CDR1 and CDR2 are ENHRY and SYGVKD. The CDR3 protein is CAISESSAGGYGYTF. Written as DNA, the CDR3 is TGTGCCATCAGTGAGTCGAGTGCCGGCGGGTATGGCTACACCTTC.

V and J are TRBV6-2 or TRBV6-3 and TRBJ2-7; the match to TRBD1 covers 8 bases. From germline, CDR1 is MNHEY and CDR2 SVGEGT. Losses at the gene ends were 4 bases for V and 0 bases for J; bases not matched to a gene: 5. This CDR3 has 15 residues. The DNA for the CDR3 is TGTGCCAGCAGTTCCCGGGACAGGAGCTCCTACGAGCAGTACTTC. Translating it yields CASSSRDRSSYEQYF.

This chain joins TRBV7-2 and TRBJ1-2; maybe TRBD1 (6 bases). This CDR3 has 12 residues. With 3 bases removed from V and 8 bases from J, the gap between germline ends came to 10 bases. Germline V gene data show CDR1 as SGHTA and CDR2 as FQGNSA. CDR3 nucleotides: TGTGCCAGCAGCTTTGGACAGAAAGGCTACACCTTC. It encodes CASSFGQKGYTF.